These 28 T cell receptor beta chains were sequenced from one sample in a study of blood T cell repertoires in COVID-19. The protocol was immunoSEQ multiplex PCR, while the TCRdb copy is restricted to in-frame clones and leaves out a portion. The data hold about 190,000 clones, with roughly 77% observed a single time. The sequencing input was peripheral blood. The receptors shown here come from a woman older than 75 with COVID-19, enrolled during active disease.

V is TRBV19 and J is TRBJ1-2; 9 positions match TRBD1. This CDR3 contains 13 residues. Per the germline V gene, CDR1 is LNHDA and CDR2 is SQIVND (reference sequence). J was trimmed by 5 bases and V by 5 bases; bases with no gene match: 3. For the CDR3, the DNA is TGTGCCAGTAGTCAAGGGACAGGGTATGGCTACACCTTC. As protein: CASSQGTGYGYTF.

The chain combines TRBV27 with TRBJ2-4, with 10 bases that match TRBD2. Trimming at V came to 2 bases and at J to 0 bases, leaving 7 bases not matched to a gene. Looked up from germline, CDR1 is MNHEY and CDR2 is SMNVEV (reference sequence). CDR3 size: 18 residues. CDR3 region: CASSLTAGGPLAKNIQYF. The CDR3 DNA is TGTGCCAGCAGTTTAACAGCGGGAGGGCCTCTAGCCAAAAACATTCAGTACTTC.

The chain uses TRBV5-8 and TRBJ2-1; 7 nucleotides align to TRBD2. The CDR3 is 15 residues long. J lost 9 bases, V lost 3 bases, and 12 bases had no gene match. The germline CDR1 and CDR2 sequences are SGHTS and YDEGEE. The CDR3 DNA sequence: TGTGCCAGCAGCTCCGGACTAGTCGGCGGTACTGAGCAGTTCTTC. Protein sequence: CASSSGLVGGTEQFF.

The V call is TRBV3-1 (or the pseudogene TRBV3-2), the J call TRBJ2-6; TRBD2 matches at 13 bases. Trimming removed 0 bases from V and 5 bases from J; junction bases left unmatched: 13. From germline, CDR1 is LGHDT and CDR2 YNNKEL (reference sequence). The length of the CDR3 is 21 residues. The CDR3 here is CASSQERGLAGISGRANVLTF. In nucleotides, the CDR3 is TGTGCCAGCAGCCAAGAAAGGGGACTAGCGGGGATCTCTGGTAGGGCCAACGTCCTGACTTTC.

The rearrangement links TRBV18 to TRBJ2-7, with 8 bases that match TRBD2. This CDR3 has 15 residues. V was pared by 3 bases and J by 1 base, with 5 bases of the junction left unmatched. The germline gives CDR1 KGHSH, CDR2 LQKENI. This CDR3 is CASSPRASGSYEQYF. CDR3 coding DNA: TGTGCCAGCTCACCTCGGGCTAGCGGGTCCTACGAGCAGTACTTC.

J is TRBJ1-2 and V is TRBV6-6; the match to TRBD1 covers 7 bases. With V trimmed by 6 bases and J by 7 bases, 11 bases remained unmatched. The CDR3 is made up of 14 amino acids. The germline gives CDR1 MNHNY, CDR2 SVGAGI (reference sequence). The CDR3 bases are TGTGCCAGCAGGGCGACAGGGCGGAGTGGTGGCTACACCTTC. Translation gives CASRATGRSGGYTF.

The chain carries TRBV28 and TRBJ2-1; tentatively, D is TRBD2 (6 bases). Germline V gene sequence: CDR1 MDHEN, CDR2 SYDVKM. Trimming cost V 2 bases and J 6 bases, with 14 bases left between them. CDR3 length equals 15 residues. CDR3 amino acids: CASSLRLVRGNEQFF. In DNA, the CDR3 is TGTGCCAGCAGTTTAAGACTAGTCCGGGGCAATGAGCAGTTCTTC.

The V and J genes are TRBV19 and TRBJ2-1, with 9 bases aligning to TRBD2. The J segment lost 6 bases and the V segment lost 6 bases, leaving 3 bases of the junction unmatched. The germline CDR1 and CDR2 sequences are LNHDA and SQIVND (reference sequence). The CDR3 sequence is 13 residues long. Here the CDR3 reads CASRRLAANEQFF. DNA for the CDR3: TGTGCCAGTAGGAGACTAGCGGCCAATGAGCAGTTCTTC. The variable domain in full, completed from reference TRBV19 and TRBJ2-1, reads DGGITQSPKYLFRKEGQNVTLSCEQNLNHDAMYWYRQDPGQGLRLIYYSQIVNDFQKGDIAEGYSVSREKKESFPLTVTSAQKNPTAFYLCASRRLAANEQFFGPGTRLTVL.

V gene TRBV15 combines with J gene TRBJ2-7; 10 nucleotides match TRBD1. V shed 0 bases and J 5 bases; nucleotides not matched to a gene: 1. CDR3 length: 14 residues. Germline lookup yields CDR1 LNHNV and CDR2 YYDKDF (reference sequence). CDR3 loop: CATSREGTGDEQYF. Written as DNA, the CDR3 is TGTGCCACCAGCAGAGAGGGGACAGGGGACGAGCAGTACTTC. The full variable domain, in which reference TRBV15 and TRBJ2-7 provide the parts outside the CDR3, is DAMVIQNPRYQVTQFGKPVTLSCSQTLNHNVMYWYQQKSSQAPKLLFHYYDKDFNNEADTPDNFQSRRPNTSFCFLDIRSPGLGDTAMYLCATSREGTGDEQYFGPGTRLTVT.

The V call is TRBV18, the J call TRBJ1-4; D is ambiguous. V dropped 3 bases and J dropped 0 bases, with 8 bases sitting between them. Germline CDR1 KGHSH, CDR2 LQKENI. The CDR3 has 15 residues. CDR3 nucleotides: TGTGCCAGCTCACCTAATAGTGCAACTAATGAAAAACTGTTTTTT. Amino acids: CASSPNSATNEKLFF.

This clone was seen a single time. The germline gene is not matched at one end of the junction; a read error may be the cause. The chain employs TRBV18 and TRBJ2-7; TRBD1 aligns across 8 bases. The CDR3 length is 15 residues. CDR1 KGHSH and CDR2 LQKENI come from the germline V gene. The CDR3 region is CASSPGRQGAYAQYF. DNA for the CDR3: TGTGCCAGCTCACCTGGGCGGCAGGGGGCCTACGCGCAGTACTTC.

The chain employs TRBV6-5 and TRBJ2-3, with 10 bases aligning to TRBD2. The V gene end was trimmed by 8 bases and the J gene end by 2 bases; junction bases not matched to a gene: 7. This CDR3 comprises 15 residues. Germline CDR1 reads MNHEY; CDR2 reads SVGAGI. The CDR3 region is CASPLLAGHTDTQYF. Written as DNA, the CDR3 is TGTGCCAGCCCCTTACTAGCGGGGCACACAGATACGCAGTATTTT.

This chain links TRBV4-1 with TRBJ1-6; D gene uncertain. Germline V gene sequence: CDR1 MGHRA, CDR2 YSYEKL. V was pared by 0 bases and J by 6 bases, with 3 bases between. The CDR3 spans 13 residues. The CDR3 loop is CASSQDGNSPLHF. As DNA, the CDR3 is TGCGCCAGCAGCCAAGACGGTAATTCACCCCTCCACTTT.

The V and J genes are TRBV10-3 and TRBJ2-1; a weak D match, TRBD1 (6 bases). The length of the CDR3 is 17 residues. V was clipped by 1 base and J by 0 bases, with 13 bases between them. Germline V gene sequence: CDR1 ENHRY, CDR2 SYGVKD. The CDR3 loop is CAISEFGGHSSYNEQFF. As DNA, the CDR3 is TGTGCCATCAGTGAGTTTGGGGGCCATAGCTCCTACAATGAGCAGTTCTTC.

The gene calls are TRBV19 and TRBJ1-5; TRBD1 agrees at 8 bases. Trimming at V came to 5 bases and at J to 1 base, leaving 7 bases not matched to a gene. Germline lookup yields CDR1 LNHDA and CDR2 SQIVND (reference sequence). CDR3 length: 16 amino acids. The CDR3 loop is CASSPWTGRSNQPQHF. The DNA of the CDR3 is TGTGCCAGTAGTCCTTGGACAGGGAGGAGCAATCAGCCCCAGCATTTT.

V usage is TRBV4-3 and J usage is TRBJ2-1, with 8 positions matching TRBD2. Per the germline V gene, CDR1 is LGHNA and CDR2 is YSLEER. Trimming removed 3 bases from V and 6 bases from J; junction bases left unmatched: 7. The CDR3 contains 15 residues. The CDR3 sequence: CASSQGLGGSNEQFF. Written as DNA, the CDR3 is TGCGCCAGCAGCCAGGGACTAGGAGGGTCCAATGAGCAGTTCTTC.

This clone was observed a single time. The chain recombines TRBV7-8 with TRBJ2-3; 10 bases map to TRBD2. With 5 bases clipped from V and 6 bases from J, the junction kept 20 bases outside the gene matches. Germline CDR1 SGHVS, CDR2 FQNEAQ. The CDR3 runs 19 residues. DNA of the CDR3: TGTGCCAGCAGCCCCCCACCGGGTCGGCTAGCGGGGGAGACGGATACGCAGTATTTT. This translates into CASSPPPGRLAGETDTQYF.

The rearrangement links TRBV13 to TRBJ2-2; TRBD2 matches 10 bases. In germline, CDR1 is PRHDT, CDR2 FYEKMQ (reference sequence). Losses at the gene ends were 3 bases for V and 12 bases for J; bases not matched to a gene: 7. The CDR3 sequence is 14 residues long. The DNA for the CDR3 is TGTGCCAGCAGCTTCGGACTAGCGGTCGGTCAGCTGTTTTTT. Amino acid sequence: CASSFGLAVGQLFF. Filled out from reference TRBV13 and TRBJ2-2, the complete variable domain reads AAGVIQSPRHLIKEKRETATLKCYPIPRHDTVYWYQQGPGQDPQFLISFYEKMQSDKGSIPDRFSAQQFSDYHSELNMSSLELGDSALYFCASSFGLAVGQLFFGEGSRLTVL.

This clone was seen only once. The chain has TRBV25-1 and TRBJ2-3, with D perhaps matching TRBD1 (6 bases). Germline-derived CDR1 and CDR2 are MGHDK and SYGVNS. The CDR3 consists of 14 residues. Trimming shortened V by 4 bases and J by 3 bases, and 11 bases separated the two germline ends. CDR3 region: CASSGHRETDTQYF. DNA for the CDR3: TGTGCCAGCAGTGGCCACAGGGAGACAGATACGCAGTATTTT. The variable domain in full, completed from reference TRBV25-1 and TRBJ2-3, reads EADIYQTPRYLVIGTGKKITLECSQTMGHDKMYWYQQDPGMELHLIHYSYGVNSTEKGDLSSESTVSRIRTEHFPLTLESARPSHTSQYLCASSGHRETDTQYFGPGTRLTVL.

This chain links TRBV4-2 with TRBJ1-1; D is ambiguous. Trimming cost V 0 bases and J 1 base, with 6 bases left between them. The CDR3 is 14 residues long. CDR1 is LGHNA, CDR2 YNFKEQ, per germline. The CDR3 sequence: CASSQDWANTEAFF. CDR3 DNA sequence: TGTGCCAGCAGCCAAGATTGGGCGAACACTGAAGCTTTCTTT.

V is TRBV4-2 and J is TRBJ2-5, with 7 bases matching TRBD1. V lost 0 bases to trimming and J lost 5 bases; unmatched junction nucleotides: 3. This CDR3 is 14 amino acids long. The germline CDR1 and CDR2 sequences are LGHNA and YNFKEQ. The CDR3 is CASSQDTGVETQYF. The CDR3 DNA is TGTGCCAGCAGCCAAGATACAGGGGTTGAGACCCAGTACTTC.

The CDR3 protein is CASSFGSGSPPNEQFF. The CDR3 nucleotides are TGTGCCAGCAGTTTCGGTAGCGGGAGCCCACCCAATGAGCAGTTCTTC. The V call is TRBV28, the J call TRBJ2-1; TRBD2 agrees at 9 bases. The CDR3 extends over 16 amino acids. V shed 3 bases and J 6 bases; nucleotides not matched to a gene: 9. CDR1 and CDR2 from the germline V gene are MDHEN and SYDVKM.

J is TRBJ1-1 and V is TRBV24-1; 10 nucleotides line up with TRBD1. The junction had 11 bases not matched to a gene; V was cut back by 9 bases and J by 2 bases. CDR1 KGHDR and CDR2 SFDVKD come from the germline V gene. The CDR3 extends over 16 amino acids. This chain's CDR3 is CATQAGTGVRNTEAFF. In DNA form, the CDR3 reads TGTGCCACCCAGGCTGGGACAGGGGTGCGAAACACTGAAGCTTTCTTT.

Concerning this clone itself: The junction departs from germline at one end; a sequencing error may be responsible. The chain carries TRBV7-7 and TRBJ1-3, with D hard to call. The CDR3 spans 15 residues. Germline CDR1 and CDR2: SSHAT and FNYEAQ (reference sequence). CDR3 DNA: TGTGCTAGCAGCTTAGGTCCTAACTCTGGAAACACCATATATTTT. It yields the protein CASSLGPNSGNTIYF.

The rearrangement uses TRBV6-5 and TRBJ1-1; D is uncertain. The CDR3 spans 14 residues. Per the germline V gene, CDR1 is MNHEY and CDR2 is SVGAGI. V gave up 0 bases and J gave up 0 bases, with 5 bases separating them. The chain's CDR3 is CASSYSSVNTEAFF. The DNA of the CDR3 is TGTGCCAGCAGTTACTCTTCCGTGAACACTGAAGCTTTCTTT.

The genes are TRBV15 and TRBJ2-1; TRBD2 matches at 8 bases. The CDR3 loop spans 15 amino acids. Germline V CDR1 and CDR2: LNHNV, YYDKDF (reference sequence). Losses at the gene ends were 4 bases for V and 4 bases for J; bases not matched to a gene: 6. CDR3 sequence reads: CATSKLAGAYNEQFF. The CDR3 DNA follows: TGTGCCACCAGCAAGCTAGCGGGTGCTTACAATGAGCAGTTCTTC.

This clone occurred once. The CDR3 protein is CASSPIWTGGLTF. The CDR3 DNA reads TGCGCCAGCAGCCCAATTTGGACAGGGGGCCTCACCTTC. This chain joins TRBV5-1 and TRBJ1-2; 11 bases align to TRBD1. The trim removed 4 bases at V and 13 bases at J, leaving 9 bases unmatched. In germline, CDR1 is SGHRS, CDR2 YFSETQ. The CDR3 loop spans 13 amino acids.

The chain joins TRBV24-1 to TRBJ1-2; 9 nucleotides match TRBD1. The CDR3 consists of 12 residues. Unmatched junction bases numbered 5, after V lost 2 bases and J lost 14 bases. In germline, CDR1 is KGHDR, CDR2 SFDVKD. CDR3 sequence: CATSDSDRGQTF. The DNA for the CDR3 is TGTGCCACCAGTGATTCGGACAGGGGTCAGACCTTC.